One and the same sample provided the 11 T cell receptor beta chains below, sequenced in a study of T-cell reconstitution after alpha-beta-depleted transplantation in children. Using unique molecular identifiers, the investigators prepared the TCRbeta library. MiXCR was run by TCRdb on the PCR reads, yielding one entry per CDR3 protein. Here the sample spans some 200,000 distinct CDR3 sequences, 7.5% to 9.5% being singletons. The sequencing here drew on PBMCs, mostly from graft donor cells, taken 360 days after TCRalphabeta/CD19-depleted stem cell transplant. The receptor source for this set is a male patient aged 2-15 years who had a stem cell transplant for acute myeloid leukemia, so the T cells may come from the graft donor.

This clonotype turned up a few times. J is TRBJ2-5 and V is TRBV20-1, with TRBD2 matching over 14 bases. Germline V CDR1 and CDR2: DFQATT, SNEGSKA (reference sequence). Germline trimming cut 5 bases from V and 5 bases from J; bases unmatched to any gene: 7. This CDR3 is 15 amino acids long. CDR3 bases: TGCAGTGCTCCAAGACTAGCGGGAGGGTCGGAGACCCAGTACTTC. Translated, it gives CSAPRLAGGSETQYF.

The sample holds a few counts of this clonotype. The CDR3 is CATSRTGWDTEAFF. CDR3 bases: TGTGCCACCAGCAGGACAGGGTGGGACACTGAAGCTTTCTTT. The V and J genes are TRBV15 and TRBJ1-1; 7 nucleotides agree with TRBD1. This CDR3 has 14 amino acids. V shed 3 bases and J 3 bases; nucleotides not matched to a gene: 4. Looked up from germline, CDR1 is LNHNV and CDR2 is YYDKDF (reference sequence).

This clonotype was found a few times. The chain links TRBV12-3 or TRBV12-4 to TRBJ2-2; 8 bases line up with TRBD2. V lost 5 bases to trimming and J lost 2 bases; unmatched junction nucleotides: 7. The CDR3 totals 16 residues. CDR3 protein: CASSPTGGPNTGELFF. The CDR3 region has the DNA TGTGCCAGCAGTCCTACGGGAGGGCCTAACACCGGGGAGCTGTTTTTT.

This sequence joins TRBV20-1 and TRBJ2-5; TRBD2 agrees at 8 bases. The ends lost 2 bases at V and 5 bases at J; junction bases unmatched: 7. The CDR3 covers 14 residues. CDR1 is DFQATT, CDR2 SNEGSKA, per germline (reference sequence). The CDR3 is CSARTTLAGETQYF. The CDR3 nucleotides are TGCAGTGCTAGAACCACCTTAGCGGGGGAGACCCAGTACTTC.

The V call is TRBV20-1, the J call TRBJ2-1, with D possibly being TRBD2 (5 bases). Between the trimmed V and J ends, which lost 1 base and 12 bases, there was a span of 7 bases. CDR3 length: 10 residues. Per the germline V gene, CDR1 is DFQATT and CDR2 is SNEGSKA (reference sequence). In DNA form, the CDR3 reads TGCAGTGCTAGAGCTAGCCGGCAGTTCTTC. As protein: CSARASRQFF.

This CDR3 reads CASTPRRPKRGDQETQYF. The CDR3 DNA follows: TGTGCCAGCACTCCCCGACGGCCCAAGCGGGGGGACCAAGAGACCCAGTACTTC. The chain recombines TRBV12-3 or TRBV12-4 with TRBJ2-5; 9 bases align to TRBD2. After removal of 7 bases from V and 0 bases from J, the junction contained 15 bases not matched to a gene. The CDR3 is 18 residues long.

This rearrangement joins TRBV25-1 to TRBJ2-3; D unresolved. Germline CDR1 reads MGHDK; CDR2 reads SYGVNS. Trimming cost V 3 bases and J 6 bases, with 13 bases left between them. The CDR3 is 14 residues long. The CDR3 region is CASSDRRLADTQYF. The CDR3 DNA follows: TGTGCCAGCAGTGATCGTAGATTGGCGGATACGCAGTATTTT.

This clonotype was recorded a few times. The V call is TRBV6-4, the J call TRBJ2-1; possible D gene TRBD2, 5 bases. The CDR3 spans 15 residues. Germline lookup yields CDR1 MRHNA and CDR2 SNTAGT. The V end was cut by 2 bases, the J end by 0 bases, with 8 bases between. CDR3 coding DNA: TGTGCCAGCAGTGACAGCGGTAACTCCTACAATGAGCAGTTCTTC. It encodes CASSDSGNSYNEQFF.

This clonotype was recorded at least ten times. The junction does not match germline at one end; this may be a read error. V gene TRBV5-1 combines with J gene TRBJ2-3; D uncertain. The CDR3 spans 12 residues. From germline, CDR1 is SGHRS and CDR2 YFSETQ. CDR3 region: CASSLVADTQYF. CDR3 in DNA: TGTGCCAGCAGCTTAGTAGCAGATACGCAGTATTTT.

The rearrangement uses TRBV29-1 and TRBJ2-1; TRBD2 matches 11 bases. J gave up 0 bases and V 8 bases, and 12 bases lay outside the gene matches. Germline CDR1 SQVTM, CDR2 ANQGSEA. This CDR3 is built from 17 residues. In nucleotides, the CDR3 is TGCAGCATATGGGGGCTAGCGGGAGGAAACTCCTACAATGAGCAGTTCTTC. Its protein product is CSIWGLAGGNSYNEQFF.

This clonotype was counted at least ten times. CDR3 nucleotides: TGTGCCAGCAGTGTGACAGGGGGCACTGAAGCTTTCTTT. This encodes CASSVTGGTEAFF. The chain uses TRBV12-3 or TRBV12-4 and TRBJ1-1; 9 positions match TRBD1. This CDR3 spans 13 amino acids. The ends lost 5 bases at V and 4 bases at J; junction bases unmatched: 2.